Below are 32 T cell receptor beta chains sequenced from a single sample in a study of cytomegalovirus exposure and HLA in healthy donors. PCR involved 60 Vbeta and 13 Jbeta primers. Measured with immunoSEQ multiplex PCR; TCRdb has only the in-frame clones, and not every one. The table records about 140,000 clones, about four fifths of them present only once. Sequencing was performed on PBMCs. These receptors all come from a young man in good health and CMV-seronegative.

V is TRBV4-2 and J is TRBJ2-2, with TRBD1 matching over 12 bases. CDR3 length: 19 residues. J gave up 4 bases and V 1 base, and 10 bases lay outside the gene matches. In germline, CDR1 is LGHNA, CDR2 YNFKEQ. CDR3 nucleotides: TGTGCCAGCAGCCAAGTTGGGACAGGGGGCCCACGAGGCACCGGGGAGCTGTTTTTT. Its translation is CASSQVGTGGPRGTGELFF.

In regard to this clone: One junction end disagrees with the germline gene, perhaps due to a read error. V gene TRBV5-6 combines with J gene TRBJ1-5, with TRBD1 as a possible D gene (5 bases). Germline V lookup: CDR1 SGHDT, CDR2 YYEEEE. This CDR3 contains 13 residues. The CDR3: CASSTWGVLPQNF. The CDR3, as DNA: TGTGCCAGCAGCACTTGGGGGGTACTACCCCAGAATTTT.

This chain connects TRBV28 to TRBJ2-7; D is undetermined. Germline CDR1 and CDR2: MDHEN and SYDVKM. This CDR3 comprises 15 residues. Trimming cost V 3 bases and J 0 bases, with 12 bases left between them. The CDR3 DNA reads TGTGCCAGCAGTTTCCGGCGGATTACCTCCTACGAGCAGTACTTC. Translating gives CASSFRRITSYEQYF.

The chain uses TRBV14 and TRBJ1-2; D might be TRBD1 (5 bases). The CDR3 is 16 residues long. V lost 4 bases, J lost 1 base, and 16 bases lay in between. CDR1 SGHDN and CDR2 FVKESK come from the germline V gene. The CDR3 nucleotides read TGTGCCAGCAGCCGATTGGGGGGTAATGTTAACTATGGCTACACCTTC. It translates to CASSRLGGNVNYGYTF.

The chain carries TRBV6-1 and TRBJ2-5, with D possibly being TRBD2 (7 bases). This CDR3 region has 15 residues. Per the germline V gene, CDR1 is MNHNS and CDR2 is SASEGT. V was clipped by 7 bases and J by 5 bases, with 20 bases between them. For the CDR3, the DNA is TGTGCCAGCACCCGGCGTCGGGGGGCTGGTGAGACCCAGTACTTC. It specifies CASTRRRGAGETQYF.

This rearrangement joins TRBV19 to TRBJ1-1; 8 bases are a match to TRBD1. Germline CDR1 and CDR2: LNHDA and SQIVND (reference sequence). V trimming: 2 bases; J trimming: 5 bases; junction bases outside the gene matches: 7. This CDR3 is built from 15 residues. The CDR3 spells CASSIRTGLGTEAFF. CDR3 nucleotides: TGTGCCAGTAGTATAAGGACAGGGCTAGGGACTGAAGCTTTCTTT.

This rearrangement joins TRBV28 to TRBJ2-7, with 10 nucleotides matching TRBD1. V dropped 5 bases and J dropped 6; count of bases not matched to a gene: 7. The CDR3 loop spans 14 amino acids. In germline, CDR1 is MDHEN, CDR2 SYDVKM. CDR3 residues: CASSPGTGVGEQYF. CDR3 DNA sequence: TGTGCCAGCAGTCCCGGGACAGGGGTTGGCGAGCAGTACTTC.

The chain employs TRBV18 and TRBJ2-2; maybe TRBD1 (6 bases). Looked up from germline, CDR1 is KGHSH and CDR2 is LQKENI. The ends were cut back, 2 bases at V and 5 bases at J, with 12 bases in the middle. The CDR3 runs 15 residues. The CDR3 DNA follows: TGTGCCAGCTCACCAATTTGGCAGGGGACCGGGGAGCTGTTTTTT. This gives the protein CASSPIWQGTGELFF.

The V call is TRBV6-1, the J call TRBJ1-1, with 8 bases fitting TRBD1. With V trimmed by 6 bases and J by 2 bases, 5 bases remained unmatched. The CDR3 loop spans 14 amino acids. Germline V gene sequence: CDR1 MNHNS, CDR2 SASEGT. DNA for the CDR3: TGTGCCAGCAGGAAGGACAGGGATAACACTGAAGCTTTCTTT. Its protein product is CASRKDRDNTEAFF.

V usage is TRBV7-9 and J usage is TRBJ2-1; weak D call: TRBD2 (6 bases). V lost 7 bases and J lost 5, with 21 bases in between. The CDR3 spans 16 residues. Germline values: CDR1 SEHNR, CDR2 FQNEAQ (reference sequence). The CDR3 DNA is TGTGCCAGCACCCTAGCTGGGGGGAGGATCCACAATGAGCAGTTCTTC. It is translated as CASTLAGGRIHNEQFF.

In this sample, this clone turned up a few times. The chain couples TRBV6-6 to TRBJ1-5; D is perhaps TRBD1 (5 bases). V lost 0 bases and J lost 2, with 5 bases in between. CDR3 length: 14 residues. CDR1 and CDR2 from the germline V gene are MNHNY and SVGAGI (reference sequence). The CDR3 region is CASSYSTGNQPQHF. The CDR3 nucleotides are TGTGCCAGCAGTTACTCGACAGGCAATCAGCCCCAGCATTTT.

The rearrangement joins TRBV27 to TRBJ2-7; 11 nucleotides align to TRBD2. Germline assignment: CDR1 MNHEY and CDR2 SMNVEV (reference sequence). The CDR3 extends over 14 amino acids. V was clipped by 5 bases and J by 6 bases; unmatched bases: 6. CDR3 nucleotides: TGTGCCAGCAGTGTAGCGGGAGGGCCGAGCGAGCAGTACTTC. Its protein product is CASSVAGGPSEQYF.

V and J are TRBV5-1 and TRBJ2-1, with 8 bases aligning to TRBD2. The CDR3 runs to 15 residues. Per the germline V gene, CDR1 is SGHRS and CDR2 is YFSETQ. V lost 3 bases, J lost 4 bases, and 6 bases stayed unmatched. CDR3: CASSSERELYNEQFF. The CDR3 DNA follows: TGCGCCAGCAGCTCGGAGCGGGAGCTATACAATGAGCAGTTCTTC. Full variable domain (remainder filled in from reference TRBV5-1 and TRBJ2-1): KAGVTQTPRYLIKTRGQQVTLSCSPISGHRSVSWYQQTPGQGLQFLFEYFSETQRNKGNFPGRFSGRQFSNSRSEMNVSTLELGDSALYLCASSSERELYNEQFFGPGTRLTVL.

The V gene is TRBV7-2, the J gene TRBJ2-7; 7 positions match TRBD1. Germline V lookup: CDR1 SGHTA, CDR2 FQGNSA. V was clipped by 3 bases and J by 2 bases; unmatched bases: 7. The CDR3 is made up of 15 amino acids. The CDR3 DNA follows: TGTGCCAGCAGCTTGATCCTCGGGACAGCCTACGAGCAGTACTTC. Translation: CASSLILGTAYEQYF.

The V call is TRBV10-1, the J call TRBJ1-5; no clear D. This CDR3 contains 13 residues. V was cut by 3 bases and J by 8 bases, with 11 bases left in between. Germline lookup yields CDR1 WNHNN and CDR2 SYGVQD (reference sequence). CDR3 coding DNA: TGCGCCAGCAGTGATGAGAGACATGAGCCCCAGCATTTT. Residues: CASSDERHEPQHF.

The chain has TRBV6-5 and TRBJ1-1, with D uncertain. The CDR3 sequence is 15 residues long. Germline values: CDR1 MNHEY, CDR2 SVGAGI. The germline V and J ends were trimmed by 0 bases and 0 bases, with 8 bases remaining between them. The CDR3 DNA follows: TGTGCCAGCAGTTACTCCCGACTCCTGAACACTGAAGCTTTCTTT. This codes for CASSYSRLLNTEAFF.

V gene TRBV27 combines with J gene TRBJ2-1; 8 bases are shared with TRBD1. The CDR3 spans 14 residues. V dropped 3 bases and J dropped 9; count of bases not matched to a gene: 7. CDR1 and CDR2 (germline): MNHEY, SMNVEV (reference sequence). The CDR3 loop reads CASSFRTGWGEQFF. The CDR3 DNA reads as TGTGCCAGCAGTTTTCGGACAGGGTGGGGTGAGCAGTTCTTC.

The chain employs TRBV12-1 and TRBJ1-5; the table's D call, TRBD1, has no DNA check behind it. TRBV12-1 is shown as a pseudogene. The CDR3 is made up of 20 amino acids. The CDR3 DNA sequence: TGTGCCAGCAGCTTTGGGGGAGCCGGGACAGGGGGCTTGGGCAATCAGCCCCAGCATTTT. It is translated as CASSFGGAGTGGLGNQPQHF.

The V call is TRBV28, the J call TRBJ2-7; 7 positions match TRBD1. The CDR3 has 15 amino acids. Germline loops: CDR1 MDHEN, CDR2 SYDVKM. V was pared by 2 bases and J by 3 bases, with 7 bases of the junction left unmatched. The CDR3 region is CASSLTYRGLYEQYF. For the CDR3, the DNA is TGTGCCAGCAGTTTAACGTATAGGGGGCTCTACGAGCAGTACTTC.

The chain carries TRBV4-1 and TRBJ2-7, with 7 bases that match TRBD2. The germline V gene has CDR1 MGHRA and CDR2 YSYEKL. This CDR3 region has 15 residues. V lost 1 base and J lost 2; bases outside the gene matches: 5. The chain's CDR3 is CASSQVAGGAYEQYF. CDR3 in DNA: TGCGCCAGCAGCCAAGTAGCGGGCGGAGCCTACGAGCAGTACTTC.

The rearrangement links TRBV28 to TRBJ1-2; 8 bases fit TRBD1. The trim removed 4 bases at V and 5 bases at J, leaving 6 bases unmatched. Germline loops: CDR1 MDHEN, CDR2 SYDVKM. This CDR3 has 14 residues. The chain's CDR3 is CASSSGQGGYGYTF. The CDR3 DNA reads TGTGCCAGCAGTTCCGGACAGGGCGGATATGGCTACACCTTC.

The chain links TRBV5-1 to TRBJ1-4; weak D call: TRBD1 (6 bases). V was cut by 4 bases and J by 5 bases, with 12 bases left in between. The CDR3 is 14 amino acids. CDR1 and CDR2 from the germline V gene are SGHRS and YFSETQ. The CDR3: CASSLGTSNEKLFF. DNA for the CDR3: TGCGCCAGCAGCCTAGGGACATCCAATGAAAAACTGTTTTTT.

V is TRBV2 and J is TRBJ1-1; D remains unclear. Germline V gives CDR1 SNHLY, CDR2 FYNNEI. The CDR3 length is 13 residues. Trimming shortened V by 7 bases and J by 1 base, and 10 bases separated the two germline ends. CDR3: CASTEVENTEAFF. In nucleotides, the CDR3 is TGTGCCAGCACCGAGGTGGAGAACACTGAAGCTTTCTTT.

The gene calls are TRBV7-6 and TRBJ1-5; D may be TRBD1 (6 bases). Germline V lookup: CDR1 SGHVS, CDR2 FNYEAQ. The length of the CDR3 is 21 residues. V gave up 5 bases and J gave up 0 bases, with 29 bases separating them. DNA of the CDR3: TGTGCCAGCAGCCCAAAGGGGGTGGGGACCGACGTCTTATATAGCAATCAGCCCCAGCATTTT. It specifies CASSPKGVGTDVLYSNQPQHF.

The chain links TRBV5-1 to TRBJ2-2; 9 bases are shared with TRBD2. The germline gives CDR1 SGHRS, CDR2 YFSETQ. The V gene end was trimmed by 4 bases and the J gene end by 2 bases; junction bases not matched to a gene: 9. The CDR3 extends over 17 amino acids. CDR3 coding DNA: TGCGCCAGCAGCGCTGGATCTAGCGGGGTCAACACCGGGGAGCTGTTTTTT. Residues: CASSAGSSGVNTGELFF.

To note about this clone: The junction departs from the called germline gene at one end, perhaps through a read error. This CDR3 reads CASSFQGAGNQPQNF. As DNA, the CDR3 is TGTGCCAGCAGTTTCCAGGGGGCTGGGAATCAGCCCCAGAATTTT. The J gene is TRBJ1-5, the V gene TRBV27; 8 bases align to TRBD1. Germline-derived CDR1 and CDR2 are MNHEY and SMNVEV (reference sequence). This CDR3 region has 15 residues.

A single count supports this clone. V gene TRBV6-5 combines with J gene TRBJ2-1; TRBD1 matches at 9 bases. With 2 bases clipped from V and 6 bases from J, the junction kept 8 bases outside the gene matches. Looked up from germline, CDR1 is MNHEY and CDR2 is SVGAGI. The CDR3 length is 16 residues. The CDR3 loop reads CASSYIWTGVGNEQFF. CDR3 nucleotides: TGTGCCAGCAGTTACATTTGGACAGGGGTGGGCAATGAGCAGTTCTTC.

The V call is TRBV28, the J call TRBJ1-6; 8 bases line up with TRBD1. Germline V CDR1 and CDR2: MDHEN, SYDVKM. J gave up 0 bases and V 8 bases, and 6 bases lay outside the gene matches. This CDR3 contains 16 residues. The CDR3 is CASFTGGSSYNSPLHF. The CDR3 DNA sequence: TGTGCCAGCTTCACAGGGGGGAGCTCCTATAATTCACCCCTCCACTTT.

The chain recombines TRBV5-1 with TRBJ2-1; 8 positions agree with TRBD1. Germline loops: CDR1 SGHRS, CDR2 YFSETQ. CDR3 size: 13 residues. The trim removed 4 bases at V and 9 bases at J, leaving 6 bases unmatched. The DNA of the CDR3 is TGCGCCAGCAGCGGCAGGGGGCAGGGTGAGCAGTTCTTC. Translation gives CASSGRGQGEQFF.

The CDR3 region has the DNA TGTGCCAGCAGCTTAGGGGCAATAGCCGGGGAGCTGTTTTTT. It specifies CASSLGAIAGELFF. This chain uses TRBV7-2 with TRBJ2-2; D is uncertain. Germline-derived CDR1 and CDR2 are SGHTA and FQGNSA. CDR3 length: 14 residues. V lost 1 base and J 6 bases, leaving 9 bases between the germline ends. Full variable domain (rest looked up from reference TRBV7-2 and TRBJ2-2): GAGVSQSPSNKVTEKGKDVELRCDPISGHTALYWYRQSLGQGLEFLIYFQGNSAPDKSGLPSDRFSAERTGGSVSTLTIQRTQQEDSAVYLCASSLGAIAGELFFGEGSRLTVL.

The chain carries TRBV7-3 and TRBJ2-2; possible D gene TRBD1, 6 bases. The CDR3 covers 16 residues. The germline gives CDR1 SGHTA, CDR2 FQGTGA. The V end was cut by 1 base, the J end by 3 bases, with 12 bases between. The CDR3, as DNA: TGTGCCAGCAGCTTAATGTCGGGACACGACACCGGGGAGCTGTTTTTT. Encoded protein: CASSLMSGHDTGELFF. The variable domain in full, with the rest retrieved from reference TRBV7-3 and TRBJ2-2, is GAGVSQTPSNKVTEKGKYVELRCDPISGHTALYWYRQSLGQGPEFLIYFQGTGAADDSGLPNDRFFAVRPEGSVSTLKIQRTERGDSAVYLCASSLMSGHDTGELFFGEGSRLTVL.

V gene TRBV4-1 combines with J gene TRBJ2-5; D is perhaps TRBD2 (6 bases). From germline, CDR1 is MGHRA and CDR2 YSYEKL. The V end lost 1 base, the J end lost 1 base, and 10 bases lay between the germline ends. This CDR3 spans 15 amino acids. The CDR3 loop reads CASSQGRAFQETQYF. CDR3 DNA: TGCGCCAGCAGCCAAGGGAGGGCTTTCCAAGAGACCCAGTACTTC.